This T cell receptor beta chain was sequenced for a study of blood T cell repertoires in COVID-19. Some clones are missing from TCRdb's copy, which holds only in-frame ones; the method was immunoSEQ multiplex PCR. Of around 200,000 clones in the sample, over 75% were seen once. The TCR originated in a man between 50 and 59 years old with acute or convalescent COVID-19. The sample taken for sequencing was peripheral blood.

This CDR3 reads CASSPIGTLNTGELFF. The CDR3 DNA reads TGTGCCAGCAGCCCGATCGGGACACTTAACACCGGGGAGCTGTTTTTT. The J gene is TRBJ2-2, the V gene TRBV27; perhaps TRBD1 as D (6 bases). The CDR3 length is 16 residues. Trimming took 6 bases from V and 2 from J, leaving 16 bases between them. The V gene's germline CDR1 is MNHEY and CDR2 SMNVEV (reference sequence).